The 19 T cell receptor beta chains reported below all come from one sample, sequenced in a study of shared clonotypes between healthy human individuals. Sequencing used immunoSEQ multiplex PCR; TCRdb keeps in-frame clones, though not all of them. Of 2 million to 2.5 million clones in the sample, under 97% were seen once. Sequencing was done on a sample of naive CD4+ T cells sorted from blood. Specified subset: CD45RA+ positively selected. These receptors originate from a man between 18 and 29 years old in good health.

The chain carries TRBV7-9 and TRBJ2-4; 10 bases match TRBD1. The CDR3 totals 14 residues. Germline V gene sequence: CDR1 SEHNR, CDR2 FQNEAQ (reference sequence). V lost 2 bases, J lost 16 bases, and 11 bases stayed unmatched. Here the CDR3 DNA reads TGTGCCAGCAGCTTAAGGGACAGGGGTGATCATGTATACTTC. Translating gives CASSLRDRGDHVYF. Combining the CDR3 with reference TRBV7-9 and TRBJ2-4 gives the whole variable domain DTGVSQNPRHKITKRGQNVTFRCDPISEHNRLYWYRQTLGQGPEFLTYFQNEAQLEKSRLLSDRFSAERPKGSFSTLEIQRTEQGDSAMYLCASSLRDRGDHVYFGAGTRLSVL.

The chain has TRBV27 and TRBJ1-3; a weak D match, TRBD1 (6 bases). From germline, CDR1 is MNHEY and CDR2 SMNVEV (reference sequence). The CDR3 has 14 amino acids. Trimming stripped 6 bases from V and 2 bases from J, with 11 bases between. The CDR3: CASRQGNTGNTIYF. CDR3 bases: TGTGCCAGCAGACAGGGTAACACTGGAAACACCATATATTTT.

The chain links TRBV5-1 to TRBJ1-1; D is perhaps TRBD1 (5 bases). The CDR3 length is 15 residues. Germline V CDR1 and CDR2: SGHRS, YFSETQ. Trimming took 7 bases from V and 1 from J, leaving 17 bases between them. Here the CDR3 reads CASSPGDHWNTEAFF. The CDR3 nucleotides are TGCGCCAGCTCCCCCGGGGACCATTGGAACACTGAAGCTTTCTTT.

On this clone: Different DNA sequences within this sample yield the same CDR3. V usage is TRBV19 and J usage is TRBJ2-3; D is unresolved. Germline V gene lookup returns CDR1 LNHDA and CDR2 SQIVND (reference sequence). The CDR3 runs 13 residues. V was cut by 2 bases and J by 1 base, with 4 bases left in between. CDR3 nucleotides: TGTGCCAGTAGTATATCGGGCACAGATACGCAGTATTTT. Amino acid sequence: CASSISGTDTQYF.

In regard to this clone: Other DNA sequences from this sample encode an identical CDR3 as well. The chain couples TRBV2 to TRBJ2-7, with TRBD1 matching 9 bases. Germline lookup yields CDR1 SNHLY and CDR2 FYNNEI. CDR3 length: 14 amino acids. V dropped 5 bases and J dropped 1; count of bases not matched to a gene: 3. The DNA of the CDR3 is TGTGCCAGCAGTCCGGACAGGGGATCCTACGAGCAGTACTTC. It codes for CASSPDRGSYEQYF.

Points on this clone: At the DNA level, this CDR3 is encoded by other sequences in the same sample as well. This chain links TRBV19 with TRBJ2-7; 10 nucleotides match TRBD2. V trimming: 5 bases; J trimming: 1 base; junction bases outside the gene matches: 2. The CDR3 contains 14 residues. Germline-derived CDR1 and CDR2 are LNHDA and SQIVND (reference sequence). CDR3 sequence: CASSPAGGSYEQYF. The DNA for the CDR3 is TGTGCCAGTAGTCCAGCGGGAGGGTCCTACGAGCAGTACTTC.

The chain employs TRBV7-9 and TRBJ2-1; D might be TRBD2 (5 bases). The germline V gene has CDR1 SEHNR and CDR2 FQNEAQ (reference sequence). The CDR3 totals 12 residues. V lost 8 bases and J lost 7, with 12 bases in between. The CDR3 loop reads CASERTGNEQFF. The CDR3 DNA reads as TGTGCCAGCGAGCGGACGGGGAATGAGCAGTTCTTC.

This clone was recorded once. CDR3 coding DNA: TGCAGCGTTGAAAGACTAGCGGGGCATGAGCAGTTCTTC. It specifies CSVERLAGHEQFF. This chain links TRBV29-1 with TRBJ2-1; 11 positions agree with TRBD2. This CDR3 spans 13 amino acids. Germline V gives CDR1 SQVTM, CDR2 ANQGSEA. V was clipped by 2 bases and J by 8 bases; unmatched bases: 2.

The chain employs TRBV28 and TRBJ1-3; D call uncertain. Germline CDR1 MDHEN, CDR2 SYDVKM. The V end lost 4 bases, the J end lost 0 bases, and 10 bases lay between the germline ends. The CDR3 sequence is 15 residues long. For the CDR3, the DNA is TGTGCCAGCAGTTCCCCGGCTTCCTCTGGAAACACCATATATTTT. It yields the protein CASSSPASSGNTIYF.

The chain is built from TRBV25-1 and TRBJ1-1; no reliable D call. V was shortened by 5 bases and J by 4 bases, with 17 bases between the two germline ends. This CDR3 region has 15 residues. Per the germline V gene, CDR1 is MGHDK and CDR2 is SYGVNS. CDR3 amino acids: CASSPHTGGGTEAFF. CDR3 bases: TGTGCCAGCAGTCCCCACACGGGCGGCGGCACTGAAGCTTTCTTT.

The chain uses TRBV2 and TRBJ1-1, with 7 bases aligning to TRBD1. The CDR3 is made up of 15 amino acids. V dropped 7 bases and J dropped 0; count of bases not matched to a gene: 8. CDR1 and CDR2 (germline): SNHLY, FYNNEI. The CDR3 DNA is TGTGCCAGCATTGAGGACAGGACTCTGAACACTGAAGCTTTCTTT. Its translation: CASIEDRTLNTEAFF.

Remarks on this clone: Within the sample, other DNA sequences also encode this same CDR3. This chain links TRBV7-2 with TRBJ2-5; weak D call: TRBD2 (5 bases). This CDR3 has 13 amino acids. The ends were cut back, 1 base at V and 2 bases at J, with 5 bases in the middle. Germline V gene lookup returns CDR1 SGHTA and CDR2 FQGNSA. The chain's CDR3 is CASSLGTQETQYF. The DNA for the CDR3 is TGTGCCAGCAGCTTAGGGACTCAAGAGACCCAGTACTTC. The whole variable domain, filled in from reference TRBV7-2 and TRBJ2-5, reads GAGVSQSPSNKVTEKGKDVELRCDPISGHTALYWYRQSLGQGLEFLIYFQGNSAPDKSGLPSDRFSAERTGGSVSTLTIQRTQQEDSAVYLCASSLGTQETQYFGPGTRLLVL.

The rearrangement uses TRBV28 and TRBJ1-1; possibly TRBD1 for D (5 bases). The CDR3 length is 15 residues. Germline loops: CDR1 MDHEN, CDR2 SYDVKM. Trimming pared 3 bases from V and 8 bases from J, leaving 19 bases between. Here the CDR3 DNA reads TGTGCCAGCAGTTTGGGGCAGGGTGGTGGCACCGAAGCTTTCTTT. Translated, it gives CASSLGQGGGTEAFF.

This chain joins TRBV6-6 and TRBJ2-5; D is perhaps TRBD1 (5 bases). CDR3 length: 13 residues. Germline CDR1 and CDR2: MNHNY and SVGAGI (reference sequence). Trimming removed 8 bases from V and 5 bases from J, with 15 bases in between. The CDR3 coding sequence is TGTGCCAGCCAAAGGGGTGTAGGGGAGACCCAGTACTTC. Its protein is CASQRGVGETQYF.

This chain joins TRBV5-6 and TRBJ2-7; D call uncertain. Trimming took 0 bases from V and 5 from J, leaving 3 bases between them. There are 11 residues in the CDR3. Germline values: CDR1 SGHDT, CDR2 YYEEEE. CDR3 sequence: CASSLVNEQYF. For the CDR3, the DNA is TGTGCCAGCAGCTTGGTCAACGAGCAGTACTTC.

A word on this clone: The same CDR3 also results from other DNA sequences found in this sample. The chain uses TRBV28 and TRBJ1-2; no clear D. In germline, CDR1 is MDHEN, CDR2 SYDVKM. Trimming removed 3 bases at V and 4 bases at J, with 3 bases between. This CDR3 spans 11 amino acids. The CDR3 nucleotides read TGTGCCAGCAGTTTGGCCTATGGCTACACCTTC. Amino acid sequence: CASSLAYGYTF.

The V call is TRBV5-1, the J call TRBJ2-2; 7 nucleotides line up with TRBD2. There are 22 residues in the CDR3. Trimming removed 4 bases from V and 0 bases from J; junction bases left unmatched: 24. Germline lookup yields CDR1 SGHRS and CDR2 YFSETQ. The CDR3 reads CASSPLSLFFAGGKTNTGELFF. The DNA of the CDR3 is TGCGCCAGCAGCCCACTAAGTCTATTTTTTGCCGGGGGGAAGACGAACACCGGGGAGCTGTTTTTT.

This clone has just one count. CDR3 amino acids: CASRVIEVRWDTQYF. The CDR3, as DNA: TGTGCCAGCAGGGTAATAGAGGTACGTTGGGATACGCAGTATTTT. This sequence joins TRBV6-1 and TRBJ2-3; D is ambiguous. V lost 6 bases and J lost 6, with 19 bases in between. Germline assignment: CDR1 MNHNS and CDR2 SASEGT. The CDR3 sequence is 15 residues long.

The CDR3 sequence is CASSLGGQGSSYEQYF. The CDR3 coding sequence is TGTGCCAGCAGCTTAGGCGGACAGGGGAGCTCCTACGAGCAGTACTTC. The chain couples TRBV13 to TRBJ2-7; 9 bases fit TRBD1. This CDR3 contains 16 residues. Unmatched junction bases numbered 3, after V lost 0 bases and J lost 0 bases. Germline loops: CDR1 PRHDT, CDR2 FYEKMQ (reference sequence).